The 5 T cell receptor beta chains below were found in one sample sequenced in a study of CD8+CD57+ T cells in acquired aplastic anemia. Using genomic DNA as the template, TCR beta VDJ and CDR3 profiling was carried out. In TCRdb, the reads were re-called with MiXCR into one record per CDR3 protein. The sample includes about 190,000 distinct CDR3 sequences, around 50% of them seen just once. What was sequenced was sorted CD4+, CD8+, or CD8+CD57+ T cells (not recorded which) from PBMCs. The receptors derive from a human donor in good health, serving as a control.

The V gene is TRBV20-1, the J gene TRBJ2-7; 12 positions agree with TRBD2. CDR3 length equals 15 residues. The V gene end was trimmed by 3 bases and the J gene end by 3 bases; junction bases not matched to a gene: 6. The germline CDR1 and CDR2 sequences are DFQATT and SNEGSKA (reference sequence). The CDR3: CSARPTSGGFYEQYF. For the CDR3, the DNA is TGCAGTGCTAGGCCCACTAGCGGGGGGTTCTACGAGCAGTACTTC.

DNA of the CDR3: TGTGCCAGCAAAAGGACAGGGCAACAGACCCAGTACTTC. It specifies CASKRTGQQTQYF. The chain employs TRBV19 and TRBJ2-5, with 8 bases that match TRBD1. The CDR3 has 13 amino acids. The ends lost 9 bases at V and 6 bases at J; junction bases unmatched: 9. Germline CDR1 is LNHDA and CDR2 is SQIVND (reference sequence). Complete variable domain (other parts from reference TRBV19 and TRBJ2-5): DGGITQSPKYLFRKEGQNVTLSCEQNLNHDAMYWYRQDPGQGLRLIYYSQIVNDFQKGDIAEGYSVSREKKESFPLTVTSAQKNPTAFYLCASKRTGQQTQYFGPGTRLLVL.

The chain couples TRBV2 to TRBJ1-2; the match to TRBD1 covers 7 bases. V shed 4 bases and J 7 bases; nucleotides not matched to a gene: 6. Germline-derived CDR1 and CDR2 are SNHLY and FYNNEI. The CDR3 is 13 amino acids. The CDR3 reads CASSVRQGRGYTF. The CDR3 DNA follows: TGTGCCAGCAGTGTAAGACAGGGTCGTGGCTACACCTTC.

This clonotype was seen many times. The chain couples TRBV24-1 to TRBJ2-3; 8 bases align to TRBD2. Per germline, CDR1 KGHDR and CDR2 SFDVKD. The trim removed 4 bases at V and 8 bases at J, leaving 10 bases unmatched. CDR3 size: 15 residues. The CDR3 protein is CATSDRAGVQGTQYF. The CDR3 DNA follows: TGTGCCACCAGTGACCGAGCGGGGGTGCAGGGTACGCAGTATTTT.

The V gene is TRBV20-1, the J gene TRBJ1-2, with 8 nucleotides matching TRBD1. Unmatched junction bases numbered 13, after V lost 6 bases and J lost 7 bases. The CDR3 length is 14 residues. Germline assignment: CDR1 DFQATT and CDR2 SNEGSKA (reference sequence). CDR3 residues: CSAHNGQGGSGYTF. Written as DNA, the CDR3 is TGCAGTGCCCACAACGGACAGGGAGGGAGTGGCTACACCTTC.